This note documents a single T cell receptor (beta chain) sequence. Its antigen is still unknown. Assay: immunoSEQ multiplex PCR; the TCRdb copy retains only in-frame clones and omits some. The data hold 95,000 to 150,000 clones, with approximately 90% observed a single time. Trimming left V 1 base short and J 8 bases short, with 14 bases between. The germline V gene has CDR1 LNHNV and CDR2 YYDKDF (reference sequence). The CDR3 totals 15 residues. The sample belongs to a study of T cell responses to AZD1222 COVID-19 vaccine. The study's findings and limits: Baseline serology detected seropositivity in only a handful of AZD1222 recipients. Increases in Spike-specific TCR breadth and depth were seen after two AZD1222 doses. The CD4 TCRs associated with vaccination extended across spike and predominated at 160-218 and 743-854. The donor group comprised mostly white British people and more females; the analysis possibly underestimated clonal diversity.

The TCR sequence derives from an adult in good health. The sequences come from peripheral blood, collected on day 0 of AZD1222 vaccination. V and J are TRBV15 and TRBJ1-4; the D gene is possibly TRBD1 (5 bases). CDR3 DNA sequence: TGTGCCACCAGCAGAGTTGGCGTGGGGGGGGAAAAACTGTTTTTT. Translating gives CATSRVGVGGEKLFF.